The 11 T cell receptor beta chains listed next were all sequenced from one sample in a study of T cells in tuberculosis. Some clones are missing from TCRdb's copy, which holds only in-frame ones; the method was immunoSEQ multiplex PCR. The table records roughly 60,000 clones, about 76% of them present only once. After thawing and overnight rest, PBMC were stained with GMM-loaded CD1B tetramer, viability dye and anti-CD3 for sorting. The CD1B tetramers carried C32 glucose monomycolate purified from Rhodococcus equi. The sample consisted of CD1b-GMM tetramer-negative cells sorted from PBMCs. These receptors all come from an adult woman with latent tuberculosis.

The chain has TRBV29-1 and TRBJ1-3; D call uncertain. V lost 6 bases and J lost 0, with 12 bases in between. Germline CDR1 is SQVTM and CDR2 is ANQGSEA. The CDR3 is 14 residues long. The CDR3 here is CSVAVGSSGNTIYF. In nucleotides, the CDR3 is TGCAGCGTGGCGGTCGGGAGCTCTGGAAACACCATATATTTT.

The chain employs TRBV23-1 and TRBJ1-4; 7 nucleotides match TRBD1. TRBV23-1 falls under the ORF class, with uncertain function. V lost 3 bases to trimming and J lost 7 bases; unmatched junction nucleotides: 17. The CDR3 is 18 amino acids. CDR3 DNA: TGCGCCAGCAGTCAGCCTTCCCGACAGGGCCGGGCGCGTGAAAAACTGTTTTTT. This codes for CASSQPSRQGRAREKLFF.

This sequence joins TRBV14 and TRBJ2-7; 7 bases align to TRBD2. Germline values: CDR1 SGHDN, CDR2 FVKESK. Germline trimming cut 2 bases from V and 7 bases from J; bases unmatched to any gene: 8. The CDR3 runs 14 residues. The CDR3 DNA reads as TGTGCCAGCAGCCAACTAGCGGACCCTGGGGAGCAGTACTTC. Its protein product is CASSQLADPGEQYF. The full variable domain, in which reference TRBV14 and TRBJ2-7 provide the parts outside the CDR3, is EAGVTQFPSHSVIEKGQTVTLRCDPISGHDNLYWYRRVMGKEIKFLLHFVKESKQDESGMPNNRFLAERTGGTYSTLKVQPAELEDSGVYFCASSQLADPGEQYFGPGTRLTVT.

V and J are TRBV10-2 and TRBJ2-1; 8 bases map to TRBD1. Germline loops: CDR1 WSHSY, CDR2 SAAADI. V lost 1 base to trimming and J lost 0 bases; unmatched junction nucleotides: 5. The CDR3 contains 17 residues. This CDR3 is CASSEFRTGNSYNEQFF. CDR3 nucleotide sequence: TGCGCCAGCAGTGAGTTCCGGACAGGGAACTCCTACAATGAGCAGTTCTTC.

This clone was observed a few times. The V call is TRBV6-5, the J call TRBJ2-7; TRBD2 aligns across 8 bases. The germline CDR1 and CDR2 sequences are MNHEY and SVGAGI. CDR3 size: 14 residues. Trimming at V came to 3 bases and at J to 3 bases, leaving 4 bases not matched to a gene. In DNA form, the CDR3 reads TGTGCCAGCAGTTATCGCGGGGGGATCTACGAGCAGTACTTC. Encoded protein: CASSYRGGIYEQYF.

V usage is TRBV6-1 and J usage is TRBJ2-7, with TRBD1 identical over 7 bases. The germline V gene encodes CDR1 MNHNS and CDR2 SASEGT. Trimming removed 2 bases from V and 7 bases from J; junction bases left unmatched: 8. This CDR3 spans 14 amino acids. The CDR3 bases are TGTGCCAGCAGTGAACGGCAGGGGGTGAGGGAGCAGTACTTC. It codes for CASSERQGVREQYF.

The rearrangement links TRBV7-9 to TRBJ1-2, with 7 bases aligning to TRBD1. Germline values: CDR1 SEHNR, CDR2 FQNEAQ (reference sequence). V lost 5 bases and J lost 5; bases outside the gene matches: 11. The CDR3 covers 15 residues. CDR3 DNA: TGTGCCAGCAGCCGCCGGGACAGCCTTTTTTATGGCTACACCTTC. Its protein product is CASSRRDSLFYGYTF.

The chain joins TRBV9 to TRBJ2-7, with D possibly being TRBD1 (6 bases). Germline V lookup: CDR1 SGDLS, CDR2 YYNGEE. Between the trimmed V and J ends, which lost 0 bases and 0 bases, there was a span of 13 bases. The CDR3 length is 16 residues. The CDR3 DNA reads as TGTGCCAGCAGCGTAGATGGGCTGGGGGCCTCCTACGAGCAGTACTTC. Amino acids: CASSVDGLGASYEQYF.

The chain uses TRBV7-8 and TRBJ1-4, with TRBD1 identical over 10 bases. Germline V gives CDR1 SGHVS, CDR2 FQNEAQ. The J segment lost 1 base and the V segment lost 11 bases, leaving 7 bases of the junction unmatched. The CDR3 is 15 residues long. CDR3 sequence reads: CASGDRGRTNEKLFF. DNA for the CDR3: TGTGCCTCGGGGGACAGGGGTCGAACTAATGAAAAACTGTTTTTT.

The rearrangement joins TRBV6-1 to TRBJ2-7, with 9 positions matching TRBD2. The V gene's germline CDR1 is MNHNS and CDR2 SASEGT. V dropped 8 bases and J dropped 5; count of bases not matched to a gene: 10. The CDR3 is 14 residues long. Here the CDR3 DNA reads TGTGCCAGCCGGGATAGACTAGCGGTAAACGAGCAGTACTTC. It codes for CASRDRLAVNEQYF.

The V and J genes are TRBV7-9 and TRBJ1-2; 11 nucleotides agree with TRBD1. V lost 5 bases to trimming and J lost 6 bases; unmatched junction nucleotides: 8. CDR1 SEHNR and CDR2 FQNEAQ come from the germline V gene (reference sequence). CDR3 size: 15 residues. The CDR3 spells CASSVGTGGIDGYTF. The CDR3 DNA is TGTGCCAGCAGCGTAGGGACAGGGGGAATTGATGGCTACACCTTC.